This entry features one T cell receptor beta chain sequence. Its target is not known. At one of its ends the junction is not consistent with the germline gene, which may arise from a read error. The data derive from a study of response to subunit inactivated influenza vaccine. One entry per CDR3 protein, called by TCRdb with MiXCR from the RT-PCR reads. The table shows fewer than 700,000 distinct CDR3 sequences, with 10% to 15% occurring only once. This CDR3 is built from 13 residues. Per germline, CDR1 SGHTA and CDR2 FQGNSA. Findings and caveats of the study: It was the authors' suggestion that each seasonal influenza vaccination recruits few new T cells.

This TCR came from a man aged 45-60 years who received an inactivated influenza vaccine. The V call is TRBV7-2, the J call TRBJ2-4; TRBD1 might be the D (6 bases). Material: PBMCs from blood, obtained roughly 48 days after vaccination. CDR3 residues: CASSFGTSEAGHF. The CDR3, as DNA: TGTGCCAGCAGCTTCGGGACATCTGAGGCTGGGCACTTC.